This T cell receptor (beta chain) stems from a study of blood T cell repertoires in COVID-19. Overall study context: From the United States, Italy and Spain came samples of acute and convalescent COVID-19. T cells, B-cell-depleted T cells, or PBMCs provided the cDNA or gDNA that served as material.

CDR1 and CDR2 from the germline V gene are LGHDT and YNNKEL (reference sequence). Trimming took 0 bases from V and 4 from J; bases not matched to a gene: 16. This CDR3 spans 21 amino acids. As processed by the authors: Scientists estimated how many nucleated cells there were by amplifying reference gene primers. Generated by immunoSEQ multiplex PCR, the TCRdb table keeps only in-frame clones and is missing some. That table is the source of V, J and clone size, and D and trimming were worked out from the DNA. The table includes about 180,000 clones, 60% to 80% detected once. The sequence was collected from a woman between 70 and 85 years old with acute or convalescent COVID-19. What was sequenced was peripheral blood. The chain recombines TRBV3-1 (or the pseudogene TRBV3-2) with TRBJ2-2, with TRBD2 matching 11 bases. This CDR3 reads CASSQDRPSGRSLGGTGELFF. CDR3 nucleotides: TGTGCCAGCAGCCAAGATCGCCCTAGCGGGAGGTCACTCGGGGGCACCGGGGAGCTGTTTTTT.